These 32 T cell receptor beta chains came from one sample sequenced in a study of shared clonotypes between healthy human individuals. Only in-frame clones appear in the TCRdb table, and some are missing; sequencing was by immunoSEQ multiplex PCR. The sample contains over a million clones, 70% to 80% of which appear only once. Sequencing was carried out using memory CD4+ T cells from PBMCs. Indicated subset: CD45RA-negative fraction. The receptors were sampled from a young man in good health. Some clones in this sample may be carry-over from other donors' samples.

DNA for the CDR3: TGTGCCAGTAGTGTCGGGACAGGGTCGGGCTTTAACACCGGGGAGCTGTTTTTT. It codes for CASSVGTGSGFNTGELFF. This rearrangement joins TRBV19 to TRBJ2-2, with 9 bases identical to TRBD1. J was trimmed by 2 bases and V by 5 bases; bases with no gene match: 12. Germline V gene data show CDR1 as LNHDA and CDR2 as SQIVND (reference sequence). This CDR3 comprises 18 residues.

With respect to this clone: In the same sample, other DNA sequences code for this CDR3. The V gene is TRBV5-1, the J gene TRBJ1-4, with D uncertain. Germline CDR1 reads SGHRS; CDR2 reads YFSETQ. Trimming cost V 0 bases and J 5 bases, with 8 bases left between them. The length of the CDR3 is 14 residues. CDR3 region: CASSLGTENEKLFF. The DNA for the CDR3 is TGCGCCAGCAGCTTGGGTACAGAGAATGAAAAACTGTTTTTT.

This clone showed up just once. J is TRBJ1-5 and V is TRBV5-8, with D perhaps TRBD1 (5 bases). V was cut by 4 bases and J by 1 base, with 12 bases left in between. CDR3 length equals 15 residues. The V gene's germline CDR1 is SGHTS and CDR2 YDEGEE. The CDR3 here is CASSPRVRSNQPQHF. Written as DNA, the CDR3 is TGTGCCAGCAGCCCCAGGGTGAGAAGCAATCAGCCCCAGCATTTT.

A single count supports this clone. V is TRBV30 and J is TRBJ2-4; D may be TRBD1 or TRBD2 (6 bases each). Germline V gives CDR1 GTSNPN, CDR2 SVGIG (reference sequence). The CDR3 is 17 amino acids. V was cut by 5 bases and J by 0 bases, with 20 bases left in between. For the CDR3, the DNA is TGTGCCTGGGCCCCTCGACGGGGGCAGCAAGCCAAAAACATTCAGTACTTC. It is translated as CAWAPRRGQQAKNIQYF.

The chain carries TRBV7-3 and TRBJ2-7; D is perhaps TRBD2 (6 bases). Between the trimmed V and J ends, which lost 7 bases and 2 bases, there was a span of 15 bases. Germline lookup yields CDR1 SGHTA and CDR2 FQGTGA. This CDR3 contains 14 residues. The CDR3 here is CASKAYSGPYEQYF. Written as DNA, the CDR3 is TGTGCCAGCAAAGCTTATAGCGGTCCCTACGAGCAGTACTTC. The variable domain in full, with the rest retrieved from reference TRBV7-3 and TRBJ2-7, is GAGVSQTPSNKVTEKGKYVELRCDPISGHTALYWYRQSLGQGPEFLIYFQGTGAADDSGLPNDRFFAVRPEGSVSTLKIQRTERGDSAVYLCASKAYSGPYEQYFGPGTRLTVT.

About this clone: The same CDR3 arises from other DNA sequences in this sample as well. The chain uses TRBV5-1 and TRBJ2-2; D is perhaps TRBD1 (8 bases). Germline values: CDR1 SGHRS, CDR2 YFSETQ. The CDR3 has 15 residues. The V end lost 3 bases, the J end lost 5 bases, and 14 bases lay between the germline ends. As DNA, the CDR3 is TGCGCCAGCAGCTCCGGACAGGGAGGGACCGGGGAGCTGTTTTTT. Translated: CASSSGQGGTGELFF.

V usage is TRBV28 and J usage is TRBJ2-7, with 10 bases identical to TRBD2. This CDR3 region has 15 residues. The V segment lost 6 bases and the J segment 3 bases; nucleotides outside the gene matches: 8. Germline assignment: CDR1 MDHEN and CDR2 SYDVKM. The DNA for the CDR3 is TGTGCCAGCAGACCTAGCGGGAGTGGTATCTACGAGCAGTACTTC. As protein: CASRPSGSGIYEQYF. Based on the CDR3 plus reference TRBV28 and TRBJ2-7, the full variable domain is DVKVTQSSRYLVKRTGEKVFLECVQDMDHENMFWYRQDPGLGLRLIYFSYDVKMKEKGDIPEGYSVSREKKERFSLILESASTNQTSMYLCASRPSGSGIYEQYFGPGTRLTVT.

The J gene is TRBJ2-6, the V gene TRBV28; D uncertain. Trimming took off 3 bases at V and 2 bases at J, with 8 bases between the two ends. The CDR3 spans 15 residues. Germline CDR1 MDHEN, CDR2 SYDVKM. The chain's CDR3 is CASSFRQAGANVLTF. In DNA form, the CDR3 reads TGTGCCAGCAGTTTTCGCCAGGCTGGGGCCAACGTCCTGACTTTC.

V is TRBV5-4 and J is TRBJ2-6, with D uncertain. The CDR3 has 15 amino acids. Per germline, CDR1 SGHNT and CDR2 YYREEE (reference sequence). Trimming removed 1 base at V and 1 base at J, with 6 bases between. In DNA form, the CDR3 reads TGTGCCAGCAGCTTGCAATCATCTGGGGCCAACGTCCTGACTTTC. The encoded protein is CASSLQSSGANVLTF.

Details on this clone: The conserved final phenylalanine or tryptophan is absent from the CDR3, which likely points to a read error. Because the CDR3's place on the DNA is in doubt, the DNA is left out and the CDR3 is given as listed by TCRdb. The gene calls are TRBV10-1 and TRBJ1-1; TRBD1, the table's D call, lacks a check against the DNA. The V gene's germline CDR1 is WNHNN and CDR2 SYGVQD (reference sequence). The length of the CDR3 is 9 amino acids, counting both ends. The CDR3 here is CASIPLDKY.

On this clone: The same CDR3 also results from other DNA sequences found in this sample. J is TRBJ2-3 and V is TRBV6-5; tentative D call: TRBD1 (6 bases). Deletions cut 2 bases from V and 2 bases from J, with 8 bases between. Germline CDR1 is MNHEY and CDR2 is SVGAGI. This CDR3 is 14 amino acids long. CDR3 loop: CASSYRTATDTQYF. The CDR3 DNA reads as TGTGCCAGCAGTTACCGGACAGCCACAGATACGCAGTATTTT.

For this clone: Other DNA sequences of this sample code for an identical CDR3. The chain links TRBV28 to TRBJ2-3; D remains ambiguous. V lost 3 bases to trimming and J lost 0 bases, with 4 bases between them. Germline assignment: CDR1 MDHEN and CDR2 SYDVKM. The CDR3 sequence is 13 residues long. The CDR3, as DNA: TGTGCCAGCAGTTTGCGAAGCACAGATACGCAGTATTTT. Its translation is CASSLRSTDTQYF.

The chain recombines TRBV7-6 with TRBJ2-3; 9 bases align to TRBD2. Trimming took 11 bases from V and 4 from J; bases not matched to a gene: 16. The germline V gene encodes CDR1 SGHVS and CDR2 FNYEAQ. CDR3 size: 16 residues. The DNA of the CDR3 is TGTGCCTCCCGGGGACTTAGCGGGAGTATGGCAGATACGCAGTATTTT. Translation gives CASRGLSGSMADTQYF. Variable domain in full (rest from reference TRBV7-6 and TRBJ2-3): GAGVSQSPRYKVTKRGQDVALRCDPISGHVSLYWYRQALGQGPEFLTYFNYEAQQDKSGLPNDRFSAERPEGSISTLTIQRTEQRDSAMYRCASRGLSGSMADTQYFGPGTRLTVL.

The gene calls are TRBV5-1 and TRBJ2-1, with D possibly called TRBD1 or TRBD2 (5 bases each). V was pared by 4 bases and J by 0 bases, with 14 bases between. This CDR3 has 16 amino acids. Germline loops: CDR1 SGHRS, CDR2 YFSETQ. The CDR3 DNA follows: TGCGCCAGCAGCCCAGGTACCGGGACCTCCTACAATGAGCAGTTCTTC. It translates to CASSPGTGTSYNEQFF.

The chain couples TRBV11-3 to TRBJ2-6; possible D gene TRBD2, 7 bases. There are 17 residues in the CDR3. Germline assignment: CDR1 SGHNT and CDR2 YENEEA. Trimming removed 4 bases at V and 4 bases at J, with 17 bases between. The CDR3 coding sequence is TGTGCCAGCAGCTCCACCTGGGGGGGGACAGGGGCCAACGTCCTGACTTTC. Translating it yields CASSSTWGGTGANVLTF.

The J gene is TRBJ1-4, the V gene TRBV11-2; D perhaps matches TRBD1 (6 bases). This CDR3 is built from 16 residues. The germline CDR1 and CDR2 sequences are SGHAT and FQNNGV. Trimming took 1 base from V and 7 from J, leaving 16 bases between them. In DNA form, the CDR3 reads TGTGCCAGCAGCTTAGGGAAATCCGGGGGCGGTGAAAAACTGTTTTTT. It specifies CASSLGKSGGGEKLFF.

The V gene is TRBV7-9, the J gene TRBJ2-1; no clear D. V was shortened by 4 bases and J by 5 bases, with 9 bases between the two germline ends. Germline-derived CDR1 and CDR2 are SEHNR and FQNEAQ (reference sequence). The CDR3 runs to 13 residues. The CDR3 nucleotides are TGTGCCAGCAGCTCCCTAGGAGACAATGAGCAGTTCTTC. Its translation is CASSSLGDNEQFF.

The rearrangement joins TRBV28 to TRBJ1-2; 10 bases line up with TRBD1. The CDR3 covers 12 residues. Trimming cost V 11 bases and J 7 bases; bases outside gene matches: 7. The germline CDR1 and CDR2 sequences are MDHEN and SYDVKM. CDR3 DNA sequence: TGTGCCGGGTGGGACAGGGGCAGTGGCTACACCTTC. Translation gives CAGWDRGSGYTF.

Comment on this clone: Other DNA sequences in this specimen translate into the identical CDR3. The rearrangement uses TRBV5-4 and TRBJ1-2; 8 bases match TRBD1. Germline assignment: CDR1 SGHNT and CDR2 YYREEE (reference sequence). The CDR3 sequence is 14 residues long. The ends lost 2 bases at V and 8 bases at J; junction bases unmatched: 8. The CDR3 DNA sequence: TGTGCCAGCAGCTTAGACAGGGGAAGGAACGGCTACACCTTC. Translated: CASSLDRGRNGYTF. The whole variable domain, remainder taken from reference TRBV5-4 and TRBJ1-2, is ETGVTQSPTHLIKTRGQQVTLRCSSQSGHNTVSWYQQALGQGPQFIFQYYREEENGRGNFPPRFSGLQFPNYSSELNVNALELDDSALYLCASSLDRGRNGYTFGSGTRLTVV.

This clone was found once. The V call is TRBV14, the J call TRBJ1-2, with unresolved D. Trimming removed 0 bases at V and 8 bases at J, with 19 bases between. The CDR3 spans 16 residues. Germline V lookup: CDR1 SGHDN, CDR2 FVKESK. CDR3 in amino acids: CASSQDRALFSDGYTF. The DNA of the CDR3 is TGTGCCAGCAGCCAAGATAGGGCCCTTTTTTCTGACGGCTACACCTTC.

The gene calls are TRBV4-1 and TRBJ2-5; D is possibly TRBD1 or TRBD2 (5 bases each). Germline CDR1 MGHRA, CDR2 YSYEKL. V lost 0 bases and J lost 3, with 11 bases in between. The CDR3 sequence is 15 residues long. The CDR3 sequence: CASSQEPGPEETQYF. As DNA, the CDR3 is TGCGCCAGCAGCCAAGAGCCGGGACCCGAAGAGACCCAGTACTTC.

The V and J genes are TRBV2 and TRBJ1-6; 7 nucleotides agree with TRBD1. J was trimmed by 9 bases and V by 4 bases; bases with no gene match: 9. This CDR3 is built from 15 residues. Per germline, CDR1 SNHLY and CDR2 FYNNEI. The CDR3 reads CASSGAQGVISPLHF. The CDR3 coding sequence is TGTGCCAGCAGTGGTGCCCAGGGGGTCATTTCACCCCTCCACTTT.

This chain uses TRBV5-5 with TRBJ1-2; D is unresolved. This CDR3 spans 14 amino acids. Germline V gives CDR1 SGHKS, CDR2 YYEKEE (reference sequence). Between the trimmed V and J ends, which lost 2 bases and 2 bases, there was a span of 10 bases. CDR3 in DNA: TGTGCCAGCAGCTTCCGCCGGTTAAACTATGGCTACACCTTC. Its protein product is CASSFRRLNYGYTF. The full variable domain, completed using reference TRBV5-5 and TRBJ1-2, is DAGVTQSPTHLIKTRGQQVTLRCSPISGHKSVSWYQQVLGQGPQFIFQYYEKEERGRGNFPDRFSARQFPNYSSELNVNALLLGDSALYLCASSFRRLNYGYTFGSGTRLTVV.

This clone turned up a few times. The V and J genes are TRBV6-1 and TRBJ1-2, with D possibly matching TRBD1 (5 bases). The CDR3 contains 13 residues. CDR1 is MNHNS and CDR2 is SASEGT in the germline V gene. V was clipped by 5 bases and J by 6 bases, with 13 bases between them. The CDR3 DNA follows: TGTGCCAGCAGTCCGAGCAGGGTTAATGGCTACACCTTC. Encoded protein: CASSPSRVNGYTF.

The gene calls are TRBV4-2 and TRBJ1-2; D perhaps matches TRBD1 (6 bases). This CDR3 region has 16 residues. Germline values: CDR1 LGHNA, CDR2 YNFKEQ. V dropped 4 bases and J dropped 2 bases, with 17 bases sitting between them. This CDR3 reads CASSPSQGPFNYGYTF. The CDR3 DNA sequence: TGTGCCAGCAGCCCAAGCCAGGGGCCGTTCAACTATGGCTACACCTTC.

This clone was found a few times. The CDR3 nucleotides are TGTGCCAGCCGGAAAGGGAATCAGCCCCAGCATTTT. Encoded protein: CASRKGNQPQHF. The chain links TRBV6-1 to TRBJ1-5, with D uncertain. V gave up 8 bases and J gave up 4 bases, with 9 bases separating them. Germline values: CDR1 MNHNS, CDR2 SASEGT. CDR3 length equals 12 residues.

The sample holds one count of this clone. Different DNA sequences within this sample yield the same CDR3. V usage is TRBV7-3 and J usage is TRBJ2-3, with a weak D call TRBD2 (5 bases). The CDR3 runs 14 residues. Trimming left V 5 bases short and J 1 base short, with 10 bases between. Looked up from germline, CDR1 is SGHTA and CDR2 is FQGTGA. The CDR3 region has the DNA TGTGCCAGCAGCCCCCTGAGGGGCACAGATACGCAGTATTTT. It codes for CASSPLRGTDTQYF.

This clone turned up a few times. The chain combines TRBV5-1 with TRBJ2-7; 11 bases match TRBD2. Per the germline V gene, CDR1 is SGHRS and CDR2 is YFSETQ. J lost 4 bases, V lost 4 bases, and 4 bases had no gene match. This CDR3 has 14 amino acids. The chain's CDR3 is CASSRGLAVYEQYF. The CDR3 coding sequence is TGCGCCAGCAGCCGGGGACTAGCGGTTTACGAGCAGTACTTC.

This chain uses TRBV5-1 with TRBJ2-1; D gene unclear. The germline V gene has CDR1 SGHRS and CDR2 YFSETQ. The V gene lost 7 bases and the J gene lost 1 base, with 6 bases spanning the gap. The CDR3 contains 12 residues. The CDR3 loop reads CASGVSYNEQFF. CDR3 bases: TGCGCCAGCGGGGTTTCCTACAATGAGCAGTTCTTC.

This clone was seen many times. This chain links TRBV4-1 with TRBJ2-6; D remains ambiguous. This CDR3 is 17 amino acids long. V gave up 3 bases and J gave up 0 bases, with 12 bases separating them. CDR1 and CDR2 from the germline V gene are MGHRA and YSYEKL. CDR3 DNA sequence: TGCGCCAGCAGCCACATCTTGGACCTCTCTGGGGCCAACGTCCTGACTTTC. Amino acids: CASSHILDLSGANVLTF.

The CDR3 nucleotides read TGCGCCAGCAGCTTGAGTTCAGGGGTGGGCACCGGGGAGCTGTTTTTT. It translates to CASSLSSGVGTGELFF. The chain combines TRBV5-1 with TRBJ2-2; perhaps TRBD1 as D (6 bases). The germline CDR1 and CDR2 sequences are SGHRS and YFSETQ. Trimming cost V 1 base and J 4 bases, with 14 bases left between them. The CDR3 has 16 residues.

The table lists this clone with many counts. The chain recombines TRBV28 with TRBJ2-7; 7 bases fit TRBD1. V shed 8 bases, J shed 3 bases, and the junction held 7 bases outside the gene matches. This CDR3 spans 13 amino acids. Germline CDR1 MDHEN, CDR2 SYDVKM. The CDR3 nucleotides read TGTGCCAGCGCCCGGACAGGCTACTACGAGCAGTACTTC. Amino acid sequence: CASARTGYYEQYF.